Listed below are T cell receptor beta chains from one sample, sequenced in a study of cytomegalovirus exposure and HLA in healthy donors. Profiling relied on immunoSEQ multiplex PCR, and the TCRdb table lists in-frame clones only, not all of them. The sample holds roughly 55,000 clones. Sequencing was carried out using PBMCs. These receptors were collected from a man between 50 and 59 years old in good health and CMV-seropositive. Each CDR3 is given with its conserved first and last residue. Fields, in order: J gene, D gene, V gene, CDR3 DNA, CDR3 protein. A D gene is named only where the DNA matches it firmly.

TRBJ1-2	-	TRBV5-6	TGTGCCAGCAGCCCTGGGAGCTTGGGCTATGGCTACACCTTC	CASSPGSLGYGYTF
TRBJ1-1	-	TRBV6-5	TGTGCCAGCAGTTTGGTACAGAGGAACACTGAAGCTTTCTTT	CASSLVQRNTEAFF
TRBJ2-5	-	TRBV25-1	TGTGCCAGCAGGCCCGTTTGGCCGGCGGGGGAGACCCAGTACTTC	CASRPVWPAGETQYF
TRBJ1-1	TRBD1	TRBV29-1	TGCAGCGTTGAAAGAGACAGGGCTGAAGCTTTCTTT	CSVERDRAEAFF
TRBJ2-1	TRBD1	TRBV7-3	TGTGCCAGCAGCTCCCCGGGACAGCAGCACAATGAGCAGTTCTTC	CASSSPGQQHNEQFF
TRBJ1-3	TRBD1	TRBV19	TGTGCCAGTACCCTCAGGACAGGCCTCTCTGGAAACACCATATATTTT	CASTLRTGLSGNTIYF
TRBJ2-7	-	TRBV27	TGTGCCAGCAGTATTCGACTCGAAAGCTCCTACGAGCAGTACTTC	CASSIRLESSYEQYF
TRBJ1-4	-	TRBV10-3	TGTGCCATCAGTGGGACAGCCAATGAAAAACTGTTTTTT	CAISGTANEKLFF
TRBJ2-5	TRBD2	TRBV4-2	TGTGCCAGCAGCCCGACTAGCGGGCCCCAAGAGACCCAGTACTTC	CASSPTSGPQETQYF
TRBJ1-1	-	TRBV28	TGTGCCAGCAGGACAGGTTTCACTGAAGCTTTCTTT	CASRTGFTEAFF
TRBJ1-2	-	TRBV4-3	TGCGCCAGCAGCCAAGATTACGGGGGGAGGTATGGCTACACCTTC	CASSQDYGGRYGYTF
TRBJ2-1	TRBD1	TRBV19	TGTGCCAGTAGTACAGGGGGCTCGTACAATGAGCAGTTCTTC	CASSTGGSYNEQFF
TRBJ1-4	TRBD1	TRBV29-1	TGCAGCGTGCCGGACAGGAGCAATACGAATGAAAAACTGTTTTTT	CSVPDRSNTNEKLFF
TRBJ2-2	-	TRBV7-2	TGTGCCAGCAGCCGGGGGAGGAACACCGGGGAGCTGTTTTTT	CASSRGRNTGELFF
TRBJ2-2	TRBD1	TRBV4-3	TGCGCCAGCAGCCAAGATGTTACAGGGGGCACCGGGGAGCTGTTTTTT	CASSQDVTGGTGELFF
TRBJ2-2	-	TRBV11-3	TGTGCCAGCAGCCCCCGGGACAAGGGGGGGGAGCTGTTTTTT	CASSPRDKGGELFF
TRBJ1-2	-	TRBV7-8	TGTGCCAGCAGCTTAGGGCAGGGGTCCCCTAACTATGGCTACACCTTC	CASSLGQGSPNYGYTF
TRBJ1-2	TRBD1	TRBV7-8	TGTGCCAGCAGGACGACAGGGATGGAAGGCTACACCTTC	CASRTTGMEGYTF
TRBJ1-4	-	TRBV30	TGTGCCTGGAGTCCCGGACTGGCAACTAATGAAAAACTGTTTTTT	CAWSPGLATNEKLFF
TRBJ2-5	TRBD1	TRBV10-3	TGTGCCATCAGTGAAGGGACAGGAGAACCGCAAGAGACCCAGTACTTC	CAISEGTGEPQETQYF
TRBJ1-1	-	TRBV19	TGTGCCAGTAGTCCACGGGACATCATACCCGAAGCTTTCTTT	CASSPRDIIPEAFF
TRBJ1-2	TRBD1	TRBV30	TGTGCCTTGATACAGGGGGCGACGGGCTACACCTTC	CALIQGATGYTF
TRBJ2-7	TRBD2	TRBV6-5	TGTGCCAGCAGTTCTCACCTAGCGGGGAGCTCCGAGCAGTACTTC	CASSSHLAGSSEQYF
TRBJ1-3	-	TRBV28	TGTGCCAGCAGCCCAGGACGGGGCTCTGGAAACACCATATATTTT	CASSPGRGSGNTIYF
TRBJ2-5	-	TRBV5-4	TGTGCCAGCAGCTTGGGGGCAGTACAAGAGACCCAGTACTTC	CASSLGAVQETQYF
TRBJ1-6	TRBD1	TRBV10-1	TGCGCCAGCAGTTGGACAGGGCATAGATCACCCCTCCACTTT	CASSWTGHRSPLHF
TRBJ1-5	TRBD1	TRBV18	TGTGCCAGCTCGCCAGGACAGGGAGGGCAGCCCCAGCATTTT	CASSPGQGGQPQHF
TRBJ1-3	-	TRBV19	TGTGCCAGTAGTTTACACGACTCTGGAAACACCATATATTTT	CASSLHDSGNTIYF
TRBJ2-5	-	TRBV7-9	TGTGCCAGCAGCCTCAACGGAGGAAGGGAGACCCAGTACTTC	CASSLNGGRETQYF
TRBJ2-7	-	TRBV6-5	TGTGCCAGCAGTTACTCGGCGGGGCGGGGGCATGAGCAGTACTTC	CASSYSAGRGHEQYF
TRBJ2-7	-	TRBV4-1	TGCGCCAGCAGCCATACACAAGGGGCGGCGAACGAGCAGTACTTC	CASSHTQGAANEQYF
TRBJ1-5	-	TRBV19	TGTGCCAGTAGTATGGAGGGGTCGGGTCAGCCCCAGCATTTT	CASSMEGSGQPQHF
TRBJ1-1	-	TRBV6-5	TGTGCCACCCTGGGTCCAGGGTACACTGAAGCTTTCTTT	CATLGPGYTEAFF
TRBJ2-7	-	TRBV19	TGTGCCAGTAGTATAGGAGGTCATACGGCCTACGAGCAGTACTTC	CASSIGGHTAYEQYF
TRBJ2-2	TRBD1	TRBV27	TGTGCCAGCAGTTTAAGGCCCCCCGGACAGGAATCAGCTAACACCGGGGAGCTGTTTTTT	CASSLRPPGQESANTGELFF